This T cell receptor (beta chain) was sequenced during a study of blood T cells in healthy people across ages. CDR1 and CDR2 from the germline V gene are SQVTM and ANQGSEA. The CDR3 loop spans 13 amino acids. Together with a sample-barcoded 5' primer, a J-beta primer mix was included in a second PCR lasting about 6 to 12 cycles. Using its own MiXCR run on the 5' RACE reads, TCRdb lists one record per CDR3 protein. Found here are 1.5 million or so distinct CDR3 sequences, 35% to 45% of them singletons; the top ten hold over 3.5%. This receptor was taken from a woman younger than 35 in good health. The source material was blood. The chain combines TRBV29-1 with TRBJ2-4; possibly TRBD1 or TRBD2 for D (5 bases each). The better agreement between TRBJ2-5 and the DNA end casts doubt on the J call. CDR3 residues: CSVGRAGTVTQYF. For the CDR3, the DNA is TGCAGCGTTGGAAGGGCAGGGACGGTGACCCAGTACTTC.